The rows below give T cell receptor beta chains drawn from one sample of a study of shared clonotypes between healthy human individuals. Measured with immunoSEQ multiplex PCR; TCRdb has only the in-frame clones, and not every one. Of 400,000 to 600,000 clones listed, about 80% were seen once; the top ten hold around 13%. Sequencing used PBMCs. These receptors were collected from a woman aged 40 to 50 in good health. Some clones in this sample may be carry-over from other donors' samples. The CDR3 runs from the conserved cysteine through the conserved F or W. A D gene is named only where the DNA matches it firmly. For some rows the clone size is stated as once, few or many, or as a class when expanded; others skip it.

d_call: .; v_call: TRBV18; clone_size: .; j_call: TRBJ2-2; cdr3_aa: CASSPSLSGELFF; cdr3_nt: TGTGCCAGCTCACCGAGTTTGTCCGGGGAGCTGTTTTTT
d_call: .; v_call: TRBV19; clone_size: .; j_call: TRBJ2-1; cdr3_aa: CASRRRGDYNEQFF; cdr3_nt: TGTGCCAGTAGGCGGCGGGGCGACTACAATGAGCAGTTCTTC
d_call: TRBD1; v_call: TRBV27; clone_size: .; j_call: TRBJ2-5; cdr3_aa: CASSTGGRETQYF; cdr3_nt: TGTGCCAGCAGTACAGGGGGCCGGGAGACCCAGTACTTC
d_call: TRBD2; v_call: TRBV4-1; clone_size: few; j_call: TRBJ2-5; cdr3_aa: CASSQPPTSGRGETQYF; cdr3_nt: TGCGCCAGCAGCCAGCCCCCGACTAGCGGGAGAGGAGAGACCCAGTACTTC
d_call: TRBD1; v_call: TRBV7-2; clone_size: .; j_call: TRBJ2-7; cdr3_aa: CASSTRQGLYEQYF; cdr3_nt: TGTGCCAGCAGCACCAGACAGGGGCTTTACGAGCAGTACTTC
d_call: .; v_call: TRBV5-1; clone_size: .; j_call: TRBJ1-1; cdr3_aa: CASRSTDRHTEAFF; cdr3_nt: TGCGCCAGCAGATCTACCGACAGGCACACTGAAGCTTTCTTT
d_call: .; v_call: TRBV28; clone_size: few; j_call: TRBJ1-1; cdr3_aa: CASSSDGHEAFF; cdr3_nt: TGTGCCAGCAGTTCGGACGGCCATGAAGCTTTCTTT
d_call: .; v_call: TRBV18; clone_size: few; j_call: TRBJ2-3; cdr3_aa: CASSPTSSSTDTQYF; cdr3_nt: TGTGCCAGCTCACCGACTAGTTCAAGCACAGATACGCAGTATTTT
d_call: .; v_call: TRBV6-5; clone_size: .; j_call: TRBJ1-5; cdr3_aa: CASTGPFNQPQHF; cdr3_nt: TGTGCCAGTACCGGGCCATTCAATCAGCCCCAGCATTTT
d_call: .; v_call: TRBV7-9; clone_size: .; j_call: TRBJ2-7; cdr3_aa: CASSLASGVGEQYF; cdr3_nt: TGTGCCAGCAGCTTAGCGTCGGGTGTGGGGGAGCAGTACTTC
d_call: .; v_call: TRBV5-6; clone_size: .; j_call: TRBJ2-5; cdr3_aa: CASSLVAVQETQYF; cdr3_nt: TGTGCCAGCAGCTTGGTAGCGGTCCAAGAGACCCAGTACTTC
d_call: .; v_call: TRBV27; clone_size: .; j_call: TRBJ2-5; cdr3_aa: CASSSGETQYF; cdr3_nt: TGTGCCAGCAGTTCCGGAGAGACCCAGTACTTC
d_call: TRBD2; v_call: TRBV11-2; clone_size: .; j_call: TRBJ2-3; cdr3_aa: CASSYSSGRGEDTQYF; cdr3_nt: TGTGCCAGCAGCTATTCTAGCGGGAGAGGGGAAGATACGCAGTATTTT
d_call: TRBD2; v_call: TRBV7-2; clone_size: .; j_call: TRBJ2-1; cdr3_aa: CASTTLADSYNEQFF; cdr3_nt: TGTGCCAGCACCACCCTAGCGGACTCCTACAATGAGCAGTTCTTC
d_call: .; v_call: TRBV1; clone_size: .; j_call: TRBJ2-1; cdr3_aa: CTSSQTLGSGRGNEQFF; cdr3_nt: TGCACCAGCAGCCAAACCCTCGGTAGCGGGAGAGGAAATGAGCAGTTCTTC
d_call: TRBD2; v_call: TRBV28; clone_size: .; j_call: TRBJ2-3; cdr3_aa: CASSLLGREAHTDTQYF; cdr3_nt: TGTGCCAGCAGTTTACTCGGGCGGGAGGCACACACAGATACGCAGTATTTT
d_call: TRBD1; v_call: TRBV18; clone_size: .; j_call: TRBJ1-2; cdr3_aa: CASSPSAGTGIGYTF; cdr3_nt: TGTGCCAGCTCACCATCAGCCGGGACAGGGATTGGCTACACCTTC
d_call: .; v_call: TRBV18; clone_size: .; j_call: TRBJ2-7; cdr3_aa: CASSPGSAPDEQYF; cdr3_nt: TGTGCCAGCTCACCTGGTTCGGCCCCGGACGAGCAGTACTTC
d_call: TRBD2; v_call: TRBV6-5; clone_size: .; j_call: TRBJ2-7; cdr3_aa: CASSYAGVPRSYEQYF; cdr3_nt: TGTGCCAGCAGTTACGCGGGAGTCCCTCGCTCCTACGAGCAGTACTTC
d_call: .; v_call: TRBV28; clone_size: .; j_call: TRBJ1-4; cdr3_aa: CASSYVGRGSNEKLFF; cdr3_nt: TGTGCCAGCAGTTATGTAGGGCGGGGGTCTAATGAAAAACTGTTTTTT
d_call: .; v_call: TRBV9; clone_size: .; j_call: TRBJ2-2; cdr3_aa: CASSVTGTANTGELFF; cdr3_nt: TGTGCCAGCAGCGTGACCGGGACTGCCAACACCGGGGAGCTGTTTTTT
d_call: TRBD1; v_call: TRBV11-2; clone_size: .; j_call: TRBJ2-5; cdr3_aa: CASSTWTGQETQYF; cdr3_nt: TGTGCCAGCAGCACGTGGACAGGGCAAGAGACCCAGTACTTC
d_call: TRBD2; v_call: TRBV5-4; clone_size: .; j_call: TRBJ2-1; cdr3_aa: CASSWGTSGYNEQFF; cdr3_nt: TGTGCCAGCAGCTGGGGGACTAGCGGATACAATGAGCAGTTCTTC
d_call: .; v_call: TRBV7-9; clone_size: .; j_call: TRBJ1-2; cdr3_aa: CASSSSRGVNGYTF; cdr3_nt: TGTGCCAGCAGTTCCTCACGAGGGGTCAATGGCTACACCTTC
d_call: TRBD1; v_call: TRBV30; clone_size: .; j_call: TRBJ1-2; cdr3_aa: CAGGQGDGGYTF; cdr3_nt: TGTGCCGGGGGACAGGGGGATGGTGGCTACACCTTC
d_call: .; v_call: TRBV5-1; clone_size: few; j_call: TRBJ2-7; cdr3_aa: CASSLGAQASEQYF; cdr3_nt: TGCGCCAGCAGCTTAGGAGCCCAAGCTAGCGAGCAGTACTTC
d_call: TRBD1; v_call: TRBV6-5; clone_size: .; j_call: TRBJ2-7; cdr3_aa: CASSPSGQDEQYF; cdr3_nt: TGTGCCAGCAGTCCCTCGGGACAGGACGAGCAGTACTTC
d_call: .; v_call: TRBV6-6; clone_size: .; j_call: TRBJ2-5; cdr3_aa: CASSKDRQETQYF; cdr3_nt: TGTGCCAGCAGCAAAGACAGGCAAGAGACCCAGTACTTC
d_call: .; v_call: TRBV5-1; clone_size: .; j_call: TRBJ2-7; cdr3_aa: CASSPRGEVSYEQYF; cdr3_nt: TGCGCCAGCAGCCCCAGGGGAGAAGTGTCCTACGAGCAGTACTTC
d_call: .; v_call: TRBV9; clone_size: .; j_call: TRBJ2-7; cdr3_aa: CASSVGQGGTYEQYF; cdr3_nt: TGTGCCAGCAGCGTAGGCCAGGGGGGAACCTACGAGCAGTACTTC
d_call: .; v_call: TRBV6-5; clone_size: .; j_call: TRBJ2-1; cdr3_aa: CASRTLGQGYNEQFF; cdr3_nt: TGTGCCAGCAGAACCCTGGGCCAGGGCTACAATGAGCAGTTCTTC
d_call: TRBD2; v_call: TRBV5-1; clone_size: .; j_call: TRBJ2-1; cdr3_aa: CASSFQGLAGAREQFF; cdr3_nt: TGCGCCAGCAGCTTTCAAGGACTAGCGGGAGCGAGGGAGCAGTTCTTC
d_call: .; v_call: TRBV7-9; clone_size: .; j_call: TRBJ2-1; cdr3_aa: CASSLVSRYNEQFF; cdr3_nt: TGTGCCAGCAGCTTGGTCTCTAGGTACAATGAGCAGTTCTTC
d_call: .; v_call: TRBV27; clone_size: .; j_call: TRBJ1-4; cdr3_aa: CASSISMGEKLFF; cdr3_nt: TGTGCCAGCAGTATTAGTATGGGAGAAAAACTGTTTTTT
d_call: TRBD2; v_call: TRBV7-3; clone_size: .; j_call: TRBJ2-5; cdr3_aa: CASSLDWGGTQYF; cdr3_nt: TGTGCCAGCAGCTTAGACTGGGGGGGGACCCAGTACTTC
d_call: .; v_call: TRBV14; clone_size: many; j_call: TRBJ2-5; cdr3_aa: CASSQDNANRETQYF; cdr3_nt: TGTGCCAGCAGCCAAGATAACGCCAACCGGGAGACCCAGTACTTC
d_call: .; v_call: TRBV27; clone_size: .; j_call: TRBJ1-6; cdr3_aa: CASSLSAFNSPLHF; cdr3_nt: TGTGCCAGCAGTTTATCGGCATTTAATTCACCCCTCCACTTT
d_call: .; v_call: TRBV7-9; clone_size: .; j_call: TRBJ2-7; cdr3_aa: CASSGSDRPYEQYF; cdr3_nt: TGTGCCAGCAGCGGCTCCGACAGGCCCTACGAGCAGTACTTC
d_call: .; v_call: TRBV4-2; clone_size: .; j_call: TRBJ2-7; cdr3_aa: CASSRPTGKIYEQYF; cdr3_nt: TGTGCCAGCAGCCGCCCAACGGGCAAGATCTACGAGCAGTACTTC
d_call: TRBD1; v_call: TRBV5-1; clone_size: .; j_call: TRBJ1-1; cdr3_aa: CASSLPTGGSGYTEAFF; cdr3_nt: TGCGCCAGCAGCTTGCCCACAGGGGGCTCGGGATACACTGAAGCTTTCTTT
d_call: .; v_call: TRBV29-1; clone_size: .; j_call: TRBJ2-7; cdr3_aa: CSVEEGPYEQYF; cdr3_nt: TGCAGCGTTGAGGAGGGGCCCTACGAGCAGTACTTC
d_call: .; v_call: TRBV5-1; clone_size: few; j_call: TRBJ1-2; cdr3_aa: CASSLTRDVYGYTF; cdr3_nt: TGCGCCAGCAGCTTAACTCGGGATGTCTATGGCTACACCTTC
d_call: .; v_call: TRBV29-1; clone_size: .; j_call: TRBJ2-7; cdr3_aa: CSVGTVNSYEQYF; cdr3_nt: TGCAGCGTGGGGACGGTCAACTCCTACGAGCAGTACTTC
d_call: .; v_call: TRBV19; clone_size: .; j_call: TRBJ1-2; cdr3_aa: CASIARDSGYTF; cdr3_nt: TGTGCCAGTATCGCCAGGGACTCTGGCTACACCTTC
d_call: TRBD2; v_call: TRBV5-4; clone_size: .; j_call: TRBJ2-5; cdr3_aa: CASSFGLAEETQYF; cdr3_nt: TGTGCCAGCAGCTTTGGGCTAGCGGAAGAGACCCAGTACTTC
d_call: TRBD2; v_call: TRBV19; clone_size: once; j_call: TRBJ2-5; cdr3_aa: CASRFAGAGTGTQYF; cdr3_nt: TGTGCCAGTAGGTTCGCGGGAGCGGGTACAGGGACCCAGTACTTC
d_call: .; v_call: TRBV7-3; clone_size: .; j_call: TRBJ2-2; cdr3_aa: CASSRTGANTGELFF; cdr3_nt: TGTGCCAGCAGCCGGACGGGGGCGAACACCGGGGAGCTGTTTTTT
d_call: TRBD1; v_call: TRBV28; clone_size: many; j_call: TRBJ1-5; cdr3_aa: CASSPQGVNQPQHF; cdr3_nt: TGTGCCAGCAGTCCACAGGGGGTAAATCAGCCCCAGCATTTT
d_call: TRBD1; v_call: TRBV27; clone_size: .; j_call: TRBJ2-7; cdr3_aa: CASSSLQTGTGAYEQYF; cdr3_nt: TGTGCCAGCAGTTCCCTCCAGACCGGGACAGGGGCCTACGAGCAGTACTTC
d_call: TRBD2; v_call: TRBV7-7; clone_size: .; j_call: TRBJ2-2; cdr3_aa: CASSLLSGGGTGELFF; cdr3_nt: TGTGCTAGCAGCCTTCTTTCCGGCGGGGGTACCGGGGAGCTGTTTTTT
d_call: TRBD2; v_call: TRBV28; clone_size: .; j_call: TRBJ2-1; cdr3_aa: CASRGGLAGVGSYNEQFF; cdr3_nt: TGTGCCAGCAGGGGGGGACTAGCGGGAGTTGGCTCCTACAATGAGCAGTTCTTC
d_call: .; v_call: TRBV6-1; clone_size: .; j_call: TRBJ1-3; cdr3_aa: CASTSGGDTIYF; cdr3_nt: TGTGCCAGCACCTCGGGGGGGGACACCATATATTTT
d_call: .; v_call: TRBV28; clone_size: .; j_call: TRBJ1-1; cdr3_aa: CASNPRGLGYTEAFF; cdr3_nt: TGTGCCAGCAACCCCCGGGGACTGGGCTACACTGAAGCTTTCTTT
d_call: .; v_call: TRBV7-2; clone_size: .; j_call: TRBJ1-2; cdr3_aa: CASSPPEGWYGYTF; cdr3_nt: TGTGCCAGCAGCCCTCCAGAAGGGTGGTATGGCTACACCTTC
d_call: .; v_call: TRBV7-3; clone_size: .; j_call: TRBJ2-5; cdr3_aa: CASSYRRGETQYF; cdr3_nt: TGTGCCAGCAGCTACCGTCGGGGGGAGACCCAGTACTTC